The source of this T cell receptor beta chain is a study of blood T cell repertoires in COVID-19. About the research overall: The study drew acute and convalescent COVID-19 samples from the United States, Italy and Spain. Sources were T cells, B-cell-depleted T cells, or PBMCs; the material itself was cDNA or gDNA.

As processed by the authors: Reference gene primer amplification in the assay estimated nucleated cell counts. TCRdb's table, derived via immunoSEQ multiplex PCR, lists solely in-frame clones and lacks some. The DNA was the basis for D and trimming; V, J and clone size are from that table. The table records around 120,000 clones, roughly 88% of them present only once. Trimming stripped 0 bases from V and 0 bases from J, with 6 bases between. The CDR3 sequence is 15 residues long. The germline gives CDR1 ENHRY, CDR2 SYGVKD. The sample taken for sequencing was peripheral blood. This rearrangement joins TRBV10-3 to TRBJ1-5, with D perhaps matching TRBD1 (6 bases). The sequence was collected from a man aged 45-60 years with acute or convalescent COVID-19. CDR3 sequence (DNA): TGTGCCATCAGTGAGTCGGACAGTAGCAATCAGCCCCAGCATTTT. As protein: CAISESDSSNQPQHF.